This is a list of T cell receptor beta chains from one sample in a study of T cells in narcolepsy. The data were produced by immunoSEQ multiplex PCR, yet TCRdb's version contains in-frame clones alone and is incomplete. The sample records about 33,000 clones, roughly 80% being singletons. The source material was CD45RA- memory CD4+ T cells from PBMCs. These receptors were collected from a human donor with narcolepsy. The CDR3 runs from the conserved cysteine through the conserved F or W. The D gene is left open where the match is weak. The size entry is marked missing in some rows and otherwise reads once, few, many or a size class.

j_call: TRBJ2-3
v_call: TRBV7-3
clone_size: -
d_call: TRBD1
cdr3_nt: TGTGCCAGCAGCGACGACCTTAGGGGGCAAGGGGATACGCAGTATTTT
cdr3_aa: CASSDDLRGQGDTQYF

j_call: TRBJ1-5
v_call: TRBV27
clone_size: once
d_call: -
cdr3_nt: TGTGCCAGCAGTCTCAGGGGTGAGTTCGGGCAGCCCCAGCATTTT
cdr3_aa: CASSLRGEFGQPQHF

j_call: TRBJ2-6
v_call: TRBV5-1
clone_size: once
d_call: -
cdr3_nt: TGCGCCAGCAGCAGGACCGTAGACTCTGGGGCCAACGTCCTGACTTTC
cdr3_aa: CASSRTVDSGANVLTF

j_call: TRBJ1-2
v_call: TRBV2
clone_size: -
d_call: TRBD1
cdr3_nt: TGTGCCAGCGTCTCACAGGGGTGGGGGCATGGCTACACCTTC
cdr3_aa: CASVSQGWGHGYTF

j_call: TRBJ1-1
v_call: TRBV16
clone_size: few
d_call: -
cdr3_nt: TGTGCCAGCAGCCAATCCCCTCTTCTGGTCACTGAAGCTTTCTTT
cdr3_aa: CASSQSPLLVTEAFF

j_call: TRBJ2-3
v_call: TRBV7-7
clone_size: -
d_call: -
cdr3_nt: TGTGCTAGCAGCTTAGCCCAGGGGGATACGCAGTATTTT
cdr3_aa: CASSLAQGDTQYF

j_call: TRBJ1-4
v_call: TRBV28
clone_size: -
d_call: TRBD1
cdr3_nt: TGTGCCAGCACCCAGGTGGGACAGGGAAGCGAAAAACTGTTTTTT
cdr3_aa: CASTQVGQGSEKLFF

j_call: TRBJ2-2
v_call: TRBV4-2
clone_size: -
d_call: -
cdr3_nt: TGTGCCAGCAGCCAAGATGGGGGGCGGTCAGGCGGGGAGCTGTTTTTT
cdr3_aa: CASSQDGGRSGGELFF

j_call: TRBJ2-7
v_call: TRBV29-1
clone_size: -
d_call: -
cdr3_nt: TGCAGCGTTGAAGTAACGGGGTACGAGCAGTACTTC
cdr3_aa: CSVEVTGYEQYF

j_call: TRBJ1-2
v_call: TRBV29-1
clone_size: -
d_call: TRBD1
cdr3_nt: TGCAGCGTTGATGGGACAGCTTATGGCTACACCTTC
cdr3_aa: CSVDGTAYGYTF

j_call: TRBJ2-2
v_call: TRBV6-4
clone_size: -
d_call: -
cdr3_nt: TGTGCCAGCAGTGACCGGGTCGGGGAGCTGTTTTTT
cdr3_aa: CASSDRVGELFF

j_call: TRBJ1-6
v_call: TRBV2
clone_size: -
d_call: TRBD1
cdr3_nt: TGTGCCAGCAGTAGGAATGATCCAGGGGGCGCGAATAATTCACCCCTCCACTTT
cdr3_aa: CASSRNDPGGANNSPLHF

j_call: TRBJ2-3
v_call: TRBV5-1
clone_size: -
d_call: -
cdr3_nt: TGCGCCAGCAGCTTGGGGGGGCCCGAGGATACGCAGTATTTT
cdr3_aa: CASSLGGPEDTQYF

j_call: TRBJ1-3
v_call: TRBV5-1
clone_size: -
d_call: -
cdr3_nt: TGCGCCAGCAACCTGAACGGGGAGTTAGCGACTGGAAACACCATATATTTT
cdr3_aa: CASNLNGELATGNTIYF

j_call: TRBJ1-3
v_call: TRBV7-8
clone_size: once
d_call: -
cdr3_nt: TGTGCCAGCAGCCCAGACGGGAGCCGAAACACCATATATTTT
cdr3_aa: CASSPDGSRNTIYF

j_call: TRBJ1-2
v_call: TRBV28
clone_size: -
d_call: TRBD1
cdr3_nt: TGTGCCAGCAGCTCTGCTGGGGACAGGGTAGCTTGGGGCGGCTACACCTTC
cdr3_aa: CASSSAGDRVAWGGYTF

j_call: TRBJ2-5
v_call: TRBV7-8
clone_size: -
d_call: -
cdr3_nt: TGTGCCAGCAGCCCCCGAGCTCAAGAGACCCAGTACTTC
cdr3_aa: CASSPRAQETQYF

j_call: TRBJ1-4
v_call: TRBV5-1
clone_size: once
d_call: -
cdr3_nt: TGCGCCAGCAGCCCAGGGTCAACTAATGAAAAACTGTTTTTT
cdr3_aa: CASSPGSTNEKLFF

j_call: TRBJ2-1
v_call: TRBV10-3
clone_size: -
d_call: -
cdr3_nt: TGTGCCGGCAGTGAGGGCTCCTACAATGAGCAGTTCTTC
cdr3_aa: CAGSEGSYNEQFF

j_call: TRBJ2-7
v_call: TRBV19
clone_size: -
d_call: -
cdr3_nt: TGTGCCAGTAGTATAGGGCAGCCGATTCCCTACGAGCAGTACTTC
cdr3_aa: CASSIGQPIPYEQYF

j_call: TRBJ2-3
v_call: TRBV4-2
clone_size: once
d_call: TRBD2
cdr3_nt: TGTGCCAGCAGCCAAGATCTAGCGGGGGGGCCAGATACGCAGTATTTT
cdr3_aa: CASSQDLAGGPDTQYF

j_call: TRBJ1-2
v_call: TRBV6-1
clone_size: -
d_call: -
cdr3_nt: TGTGCCAGCAGTGCCTCGACAGGAACGGGTGGCTATGGCTACACCTTC
cdr3_aa: CASSASTGTGGYGYTF

j_call: TRBJ1-1
v_call: TRBV5-1
clone_size: -
d_call: -
cdr3_nt: TGCGCCAGCAGCGTCGCTGGTCCAGGGTCTAATGAAGCTTTCTTT
cdr3_aa: CASSVAGPGSNEAFF

j_call: TRBJ1-6
v_call: TRBV4-1
clone_size: -
d_call: -
cdr3_nt: TGCGCCAGCAGCCAAGTGGGGTCGCCCCTCCACTTT
cdr3_aa: CASSQVGSPLHF